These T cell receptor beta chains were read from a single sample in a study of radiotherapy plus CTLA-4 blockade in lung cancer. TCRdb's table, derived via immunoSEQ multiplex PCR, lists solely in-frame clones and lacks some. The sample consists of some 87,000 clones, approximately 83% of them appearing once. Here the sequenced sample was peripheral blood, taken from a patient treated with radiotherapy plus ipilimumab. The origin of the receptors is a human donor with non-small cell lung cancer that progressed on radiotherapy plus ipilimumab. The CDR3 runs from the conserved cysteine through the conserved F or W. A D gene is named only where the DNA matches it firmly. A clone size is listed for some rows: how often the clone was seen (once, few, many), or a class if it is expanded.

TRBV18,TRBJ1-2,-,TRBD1,TGTGCCAGCTCAGGGACAGGCTTTCATGGCTACACCTTC,CASSGTGFHGYTF
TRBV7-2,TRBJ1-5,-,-,TGTGCCAGCAGCTTCGGGGGACCGCTGGGGAATCAGCCCCAGCATTTT,CASSFGGPLGNQPQHF
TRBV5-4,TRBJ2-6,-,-,TGTGCCAGCAGCTTGGAACGGCCCTCTGGGGCCAACGTCCTGACTTTC,CASSLERPSGANVLTF
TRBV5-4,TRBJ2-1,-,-,TGTGCCAGCAGCTCAACCACCGACAGCCGCAATGAGCAGTTCTTC,CASSSTTDSRNEQFF
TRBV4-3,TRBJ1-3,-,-,TGCGCCAGCAGCCGCGACTACCCTGGAAACACCATATATTTT,CASSRDYPGNTIYF
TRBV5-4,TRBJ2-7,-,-,TGTGCCAGCAGCTTAAACGGGGGTCTCGACGAGCAGTACTTC,CASSLNGGLDEQYF
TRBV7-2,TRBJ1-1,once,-,TGTGCCAGCAGGACCCAAGCGGGTGGAAACACTGAAGCTTTCTTT,CASRTQAGGNTEAFF
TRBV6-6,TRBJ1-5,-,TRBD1,TGTGCCAGCAGTTACGGGGACAGGAACAATCAGCCCCAGCATTTT,CASSYGDRNNQPQHF
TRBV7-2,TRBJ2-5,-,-,TGTGCCAGCAGCTACTGGGAGGAGACCCAGTACTTC,CASSYWEETQYF
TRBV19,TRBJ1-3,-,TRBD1,TGTGCCAGTATCCGAACAGGGGGCGGTGGAAACACCATATATTTT,CASIRTGGGGNTIYF
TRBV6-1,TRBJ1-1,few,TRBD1,TGTGCCAGCAGTGAAAGGGCAGGGGGCACTGAAGCTTTCTTT,CASSERAGGTEAFF
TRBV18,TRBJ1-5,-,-,TGTGCCAGCTCACCGGGCAGGGGACATCAGCCCCAGCATTTT,CASSPGRGHQPQHF
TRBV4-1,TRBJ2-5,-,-,TGCGCCAGCAGCCTCCAGGGCTTCCCCCAAGAGACCCAGTACTTC,CASSLQGFPQETQYF
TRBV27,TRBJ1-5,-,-,TGTGCCAGCAGTTTATCTACTATAGGGAGCCAGCCCCAGCATTTT,CASSLSTIGSQPQHF
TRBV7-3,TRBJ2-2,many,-,TGTGCCAGCAGCTCCGGGGGGCGGGCTAACACCGGGGAGCTGTTTTTT,CASSSGGRANTGELFF
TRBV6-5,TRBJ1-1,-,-,TGTGCCAGCAGTTGGGCCGGGAACACTGAAGCTTTCTTT,CASSWAGNTEAFF
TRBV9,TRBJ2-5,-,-,TGTGCCAGCAGCGTAGAATCCAGCCTACCAGAGACCCAGTACTTC,CASSVESSLPETQYF
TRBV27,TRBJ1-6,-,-,TGTGCCAGCAGTTTAGAGAGGCCCAATAATTCACCCCTCCACTTT,CASSLERPNNSPLHF
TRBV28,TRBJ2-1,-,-,TGTGCCAGCAGCCCCCCGTGGGATGAGCAGTTCTTC,CASSPPWDEQFF
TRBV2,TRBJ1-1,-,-,TGTGCCAGCAGCCCAATGACCGGGAGACCTGAAGCTTTCTTT,CASSPMTGRPEAFF
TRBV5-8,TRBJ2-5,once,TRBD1,TGTGCCAGCAGCTTGGCCCTGGGGGACAGGGGGTACCAAGAGACCCAGTACTTC,CASSLALGDRGYQETQYF
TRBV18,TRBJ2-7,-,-,TGTGCCAGCTCACCCAAATCCGAGCAGTACTTC,CASSPKSEQYF
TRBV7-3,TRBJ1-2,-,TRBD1,TGTGCCAGCAGCTCACCCGACAGGGGTGACTATGGCTACACCTTC,CASSSPDRGDYGYTF
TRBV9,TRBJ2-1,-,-,TGTGCCAGCAGCCCTCCGGCCGTCCCCTACAATGAGCAGTTCTTC,CASSPPAVPYNEQFF
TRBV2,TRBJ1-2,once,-,TGTGCCAGCAGGAAGACAGTCTGGGATTCTGGCTACACCTTC,CASRKTVWDSGYTF
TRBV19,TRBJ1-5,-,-,TGTGCCAGTAGTATGTTCAGGGACGGCAATCAGCCCCAGCATTTT,CASSMFRDGNQPQHF
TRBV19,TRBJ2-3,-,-,TGTGCCAGTAGTAGTCTCAGTACCCCGATCCCAGATACGCAGTATTTT,CASSSLSTPIPDTQYF
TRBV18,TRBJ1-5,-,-,TGTGCCAGCTCACCCGGCCGGGATCAGCCCCAGCATTTT,CASSPGRDQPQHF